The rows below give T cell receptor beta chains drawn from one sample of a study of shared clonotypes between healthy human individuals. TCRdb's copy holds only in-frame clones and misses some; the assay was immunoSEQ multiplex PCR. The sample includes about 1.9 million clones, about 94% of them seen just once. The sequenced material came from naive CD8+ T cells from PBMCs. Every receptor here comes from a man between 18 and 35 years old in good health. Some clones in this sample may be carry-over from other donors' samples. CDR3s include the opening cysteine and the closing phenylalanine or tryptophan. The order of the fields is V gene, J gene, CDR3 protein.

TRBV11-2	TRBJ1-6	CASSLGPAYNSPLHF
TRBV6-1	TRBJ1-1	CASRVGNTEAFF
TRBV9	TRBJ2-2	CASSSRHGDTGELFF
TRBV9	TRBJ1-2	CASSAFSGGSYGYTF
TRBV4-1	TRBJ2-1	CASSPEGFGEQFF
TRBV30	TRBJ1-1	CAWSVGIGSTEAFF
TRBV5-6	TRBJ2-7	CASNPGGSSYEQYF
TRBV7-2	TRBJ2-7	CASSPRSSGLYEQYF
TRBV27	TRBJ1-2	CASSAYGTVNYGYTF
TRBV28	TRBJ1-5	CASRDNRDLSNQPQHF
TRBV7-9	TRBJ2-1	CATSSSSVEQFF
TRBV27	TRBJ1-1	CASSLSVMNTEAFF
TRBV28	TRBJ1-4	CASIQTSRDEKLFF
TRBV7-9	TRBJ1-2	CASSFAGGSDGYTF
TRBV4-3	TRBJ1-4	CASSQDGGSGEKLFF
TRBV4-2	TRBJ2-7	CASSQGEYEQYF
TRBV12-5	TRBJ1-1	CASGETQGLMNTEAFF
TRBV28	TRBJ2-7	CASRPGLSTYEQYF
TRBV10-3	TRBJ1-5	CATQWDRGVFGNQPQHF
TRBV2	TRBJ2-3	CARTVLRSTDTQYF
TRBV9	TRBJ1-2	CASSVEGSYGYTF
TRBV5-4	TRBJ1-2	CASSGLGDNYGYTF
TRBV4-3	TRBJ2-1	CASSQGTSGTPYNEQFF
TRBV7-9	TRBJ1-1	CASSLIGEAFF
TRBV19	TRBJ1-1	CASSPRTGMNTEAFF
TRBV4-1	TRBJ2-7	CASSQDGGIEQYF
TRBV27	TRBJ2-3	CASRTTSTSTDTQYF
TRBV19	TRBJ1-1	CASRGGWNTEAFF
TRBV27	TRBJ2-1	CASSLMAGGPNEQFF
TRBV4-1	TRBJ1-1	CASSPPNGLMNTEAFF
TRBV27	TRBJ2-7	CASSKGLSYEQYF
TRBV9	TRBJ2-3	CASSLGGASTDTQYF
TRBV29-1	TRBJ2-1	CSVFFAGGPATSDEQFF
TRBV7-9	TRBJ1-1	CASSLASGGGTEAFF
TRBV19	TRBJ2-3	CASSIEVVRADTQYF
TRBV7-6	TRBJ2-3	CASSLEGLAGLDTQYF
TRBV4-2	TRBJ1-1	CASSQGQLGTEAFF
TRBV9	TRBJ2-7	CASSAVGGLGYEQYF
TRBV27	TRBJ2-7	CASSPGKGVYEQYF
TRBV19	TRBJ2-5	CASSIARQQETQYF
TRBV13	TRBJ2-1	CASSFGYNEQFF
TRBV7-6	TRBJ2-2	CASSFVAGVSTGELFF
TRBV19	TRBJ2-1	CASTQGGLEQFF
TRBV29-1	TRBJ2-7	CSVRLASGQYF
TRBV7-2	TRBJ2-7	CASTQEGLASPEQYF
TRBV9	TRBJ1-4	CASSESRDSNEKLFF
TRBV19	TRBJ1-4	CASSMGGEATNEKLFF
TRBV5-8	TRBJ1-5	CASTPNIGVNQPQHF
TRBV18	TRBJ1-1	CASSPVPGENTEAFF
TRBV5-3	TRBJ2-6	CARSLPAGTGANVLTF
TRBV5-4	TRBJ2-3	CASSLDFRDRGDTDTQYF